These 4 T cell receptor beta chains originate from one sample sequenced in a study of cytomegalovirus exposure and HLA in healthy donors. A multiplex PCR was run with 60 Vbeta primers and 13 Jbeta primers. TCRdb's table, derived via immunoSEQ multiplex PCR, lists solely in-frame clones and lacks some. The top ten hold roughly 1.3% of the sample, which has about 160,000 clones, 80% seen once. Source material: PBMCs. These receptors all come from a woman between 50 and 59 years old in good health and CMV-seronegative.

The chain is built from TRBV28 and TRBJ2-7; TRBD2 is a possible D gene (5 bases). The CDR3 extends over 14 amino acids. V lost 6 bases, J lost 1 base, and 13 bases lay in between. Germline CDR1 MDHEN, CDR2 SYDVKM. The CDR3 nucleotides read TGTGCCAGCAGCCCTTCCGGGGTGTCCTACGAGCAGTACTTC. Protein: CASSPSGVSYEQYF.

V usage is TRBV4-3 and J usage is TRBJ2-6; 7 nucleotides agree with TRBD1. Germline CDR1 is LGHNA and CDR2 is YSLEER. Trimming removed 3 bases from V and 0 bases from J; junction bases left unmatched: 5. The CDR3 totals 17 residues. The CDR3 loop is CASSQGTAYSGANVLTF. The CDR3 nucleotides are TGCGCCAGCAGCCAGGGGACAGCGTACTCTGGGGCCAACGTCCTGACTTTC.

Details on this clone: One junction end disagrees with the germline gene, perhaps due to a read error. The gene calls are TRBV7-7 and TRBJ2-1; D may be TRBD2 (6 bases). This CDR3 region has 15 residues. Germline-derived CDR1 and CDR2 are SSHAT and FNYEAQ (reference sequence). The CDR3 spells CASSVRLVGYNEQFF. CDR3 bases: TGTGCTAGCAGCGTTCGACTAGTGGGATACAATGAGCAGTTCTTC.

The chain links TRBV27 to TRBJ2-1; D might be TRBD1 (6 bases). CDR3 size: 15 residues. The V and J ends lost 7 bases and 0 bases respectively, with 13 bases between them. Germline CDR1 and CDR2: MNHEY and SMNVEV (reference sequence). This chain's CDR3 is CASTRGSSSYNEQFF. The CDR3 DNA sequence: TGTGCCAGCACGAGGGGGAGTAGCTCCTACAATGAGCAGTTCTTC.